Shown below are 20 T cell receptor beta chains from a single sample sequenced in a study of identical twins. TCRdb re-derived calls from the 5' RACE reads in MiXCR, one entry per CDR3 protein. Counted here are about 190,000 distinct CDR3 sequences, 15% occurring once; the ten biggest clones make up 40%. The same sample was also used in a study of T cells expressing NK-cell markers.

The sequenced sample consisted of CD8+ T cells sorted from blood. Receptors were obtained from a woman between 18 and 30 years old in good health.

This clonotype has more than one count but fewer than ten. CDR3: CASSPLGEGLSSPLHF. The CDR3 DNA follows: TGTGCCAGCAGCCCCCTGGGAGAGGGTTTGAGTTCACCCCTCCACTTT. V and J are TRBV3-1 and TRBJ1-6; D ambiguous. The CDR3 has 16 amino acids. In germline, CDR1 is LGHDT, CDR2 YNNKEL (reference sequence). V lost 4 bases and J lost 9, with 19 bases in between.

This clonotype came up a few times. This CDR3 is CASSPRTGGEETQYF. As DNA, the CDR3 is TGTGCCAGCAGCCCCCGGACAGGGGGCGAAGAGACCCAGTACTTC. The chain is built from TRBV3-1 and TRBJ2-5, with 11 bases lining up with TRBD1. The CDR3 is 15 amino acids. CDR1 and CDR2 (germline): LGHDT, YNNKEL (reference sequence). V was pared by 4 bases and J by 3 bases, with 4 bases of the junction left unmatched.

V usage is TRBV7-9 and J usage is TRBJ2-1; TRBD2 might be the D (6 bases). This CDR3 has 16 amino acids. Trimming removed 8 bases from V and 8 bases from J, with 25 bases in between. Per germline, CDR1 SEHNR and CDR2 FQNEAQ (reference sequence). The CDR3 coding sequence is TGTGCCAGCGCGCCCGGAGGCGGAGGGAGTCCCTATGAGCAGTTCTTC. Amino acids: CASAPGGGGSPYEQFF.

This chain uses TRBV20-1 with TRBJ2-3; maybe TRBD2 (7 bases). CDR3 size: 18 residues. Germline CDR1 DFQATT, CDR2 SNEGSKA (reference sequence). The V and J ends lost 4 bases and 0 bases respectively, with 23 bases between them. The CDR3 DNA is TGCAGTGCTAACCGGGAGGCAGGGGCGTATCCTAGCACAGATACGCAGTATTTT. Translation gives CSANREAGAYPSTDTQYF.

The chain links TRBV7-3 to TRBJ2-7; D is ambiguous. Trimming removed 0 bases from V and 2 bases from J, with 11 bases in between. The CDR3 sequence is 15 residues long. Germline V gene sequence: CDR1 SGHTA, CDR2 FQGTGA. The CDR3 protein is CASSLTPAATYEQYF. CDR3 DNA sequence: TGTGCCAGCAGCTTAACGCCCGCCGCTACCTACGAGCAGTACTTC.

The chain couples TRBV6-2 or TRBV6-3 to TRBJ2-7; 10 bases are shared with TRBD1. The V gene end was trimmed by 2 bases and the J gene end by 3 bases; junction bases not matched to a gene: 4. The germline V gene encodes CDR1 MNHEY and CDR2 SVGEGT. The CDR3 runs 15 residues. The CDR3 nucleotides are TGTGCCAGCAGTTACGGGGACAGGGGTATCTACGAGCAGTACTTC. It is translated as CASSYGDRGIYEQYF.

This clonotype was picked up a small number of times. The gene calls are TRBV18 and TRBJ2-7; unclear D gene. Germline V gene lookup returns CDR1 KGHSH and CDR2 LQKENI. The CDR3 loop spans 13 amino acids. Trimming pared 3 bases from V and 5 bases from J, leaving 11 bases between. The CDR3 DNA reads as TGTGCCAGCTCACCGGACGGCGCCCACGAGCAGTACTTC. It is translated as CASSPDGAHEQYF. Supplemented by reference TRBV18 and TRBJ2-7, the full variable domain reads NAGVMQNPRHLVRRRGQEARLRCSPMKGHSHVYWYRQLPEEGLKFMVYLQKENIIDESGMPKERFSAEFPKEGPSILRIQQVVRGDSAAYFCASSPDGAHEQYFGPGTRLTVT.

The genes are TRBV3-1 and TRBJ2-5, with D possibly matching TRBD1 (5 bases). CDR3 length: 14 amino acids. The V and J ends lost 1 base and 4 bases respectively, with 10 bases between them. Germline lookup yields CDR1 LGHDT and CDR2 YNNKEL (reference sequence). The CDR3 region is CASSQGGFRETQYF. CDR3 nucleotides: TGTGCCAGCAGCCAAGGGGGCTTCCGAGAGACCCAGTACTTC.

This clonotype was seen more than once but under ten times. This chain links TRBV9 with TRBJ2-1; D perhaps matches TRBD2 (6 bases). The V gene lost 1 base and the J gene lost 0 bases, with 11 bases spanning the gap. CDR3 length: 16 amino acids. Germline CDR1 and CDR2: SGDLS and YYNGEE. This CDR3 reads CASSVLARSSYNEQFF. The CDR3 coding sequence is TGTGCCAGCAGCGTACTAGCGAGAAGCTCCTACAATGAGCAGTTCTTC.

The chain has TRBV27 and TRBJ2-1, with D perhaps given as TRBD1 or TRBD2 (5 bases each). The CDR3 contains 15 residues. Trimming took off 4 bases at V and 4 bases at J, with 14 bases between the two ends. The germline V gene has CDR1 MNHEY and CDR2 SMNVEV (reference sequence). CDR3: CASSSWDGNYNEQFF. CDR3 coding DNA: TGTGCCAGCAGTTCTTGGGACGGGAATTACAATGAGCAGTTCTTC.

The chain has TRBV13 and TRBJ2-1; D gene unclear. V lost 1 base and J 3 bases, leaving 7 bases between the germline ends. The length of the CDR3 is 14 residues. Germline V gene data show CDR1 as PRHDT and CDR2 as FYEKMQ (reference sequence). CDR3 nucleotides: TGTGCCAGCAGCTTAGCTACCTTCTACAATGAGCAGTTCTTC. Translation: CASSLATFYNEQFF. Drawing the rest from reference TRBV13 and TRBJ2-1, the complete variable domain is AAGVIQSPRHLIKEKRETATLKCYPIPRHDTVYWYQQGPGQDPQFLISFYEKMQSDKGSIPDRFSAQQFSDYHSELNMSSLELGDSALYFCASSLATFYNEQFFGPGTRLTVL.

This clonotype was counted between two and nine times. The chain couples TRBV12-3 or TRBV12-4 to TRBJ1-6; 9 positions agree with TRBD1. V was pared by 4 bases and J by 7 bases, with 11 bases of the junction left unmatched. This CDR3 comprises 17 residues. The CDR3 here is CASSWALPGQGNSPLHF. CDR3 coding DNA: TGTGCCAGCAGTTGGGCTCTGCCGGGACAGGGAAATTCACCCCTCCACTTT.

This chain connects TRBV20-1 to TRBJ2-3; D unclear. V lost 5 bases and J 2 bases, leaving 5 bases between the germline ends. The CDR3 has 11 residues. The germline CDR1 and CDR2 sequences are DFQATT and SNEGSKA (reference sequence). The DNA for the CDR3 is TGCAGTGCTGGTCTCACAGATACGCAGTATTTT. Residues: CSAGLTDTQYF.

The genes are TRBV9 and TRBJ1-1; D perhaps matches TRBD1 (5 bases). CDR1 is SGDLS and CDR2 is YYNGEE in the germline V gene. V lost 3 bases and J lost 2, with 17 bases in between. The CDR3 is 16 amino acids. CDR3 amino acids: CASSGKATGHNTEAFF. The CDR3 coding sequence is TGTGCCAGCAGCGGGAAAGCTACAGGCCATAACACTGAAGCTTTCTTT.

In its sample, this clonotype was seen many times. The rearrangement joins TRBV6-5 to TRBJ2-5, with D perhaps TRBD1 (5 bases). This CDR3 region has 14 residues. With 2 bases removed from V and 4 bases from J, the gap between germline ends came to 11 bases. CDR1 MNHEY and CDR2 SVGAGI come from the germline V gene. The CDR3 loop is CASSYGARGETQYF. The CDR3 bases are TGTGCCAGCAGTTACGGGGCAAGAGGAGAGACCCAGTACTTC.

The J gene is TRBJ2-5, the V gene TRBV2; 11 positions agree with TRBD2. Germline CDR1 is SNHLY and CDR2 is FYNNEI. The CDR3 has 15 residues. Losses at the gene ends were 8 bases for V and 0 bases for J; bases not matched to a gene: 5. The CDR3 DNA reads TGTGCCAGCCTTGGGACTAGCGGATACCAAGAGACCCAGTACTTC. Its protein product is CASLGTSGYQETQYF.

V usage is TRBV6-1 and J usage is TRBJ2-7; possible D gene TRBD2, 6 bases. Germline V gives CDR1 MNHNS, CDR2 SASEGT. The CDR3 contains 13 residues. V was pared by 6 bases and J by 7 bases, with 16 bases between. CDR3 amino acids: CASREGPTGEQYF. The CDR3 DNA reads TGTGCCAGCAGGGAGGGGCCCACTGGGGAGCAGTACTTC.

This clonotype was counted a few times. This chain joins TRBV6-5 and TRBJ1-5; 8 bases line up with TRBD1. The CDR3 has 15 amino acids. The V segment lost 4 bases and the J segment 0 bases; nucleotides outside the gene matches: 2. The germline V gene encodes CDR1 MNHEY and CDR2 SVGAGI. CDR3 sequence (DNA): TGTGCCAGCAGTTTCGACAGGGGTAGCAATCAGCCCCAGCATTTT. Translated, it gives CASSFDRGSNQPQHF.

The chain employs TRBV12-3 or TRBV12-4 and TRBJ2-7; D is ambiguous. The CDR3 has 12 amino acids. Trimming pared 5 bases from V and 5 bases from J, leaving 10 bases between. CDR3 region: CASSRAFHEQYF. For the CDR3, the DNA is TGTGCCAGCAGTCGGGCCTTCCACGAGCAGTACTTC.

The chain joins TRBV5-1 to TRBJ2-2; D unclear. The V and J ends lost 0 bases and 5 bases respectively, with 5 bases between them. This CDR3 has 13 residues. Looked up from germline, CDR1 is SGHRS and CDR2 is YFSETQ. The CDR3 sequence: CASSLDGTGELFF. As DNA, the CDR3 is TGCGCCAGCAGCTTGGACGGGACCGGGGAGCTGTTTTTT.